This T cell receptor beta chain was documented in a study of shared clonotypes between healthy human individuals. Study context: Each donor's CD8 memory used one plate, CD8 naive two, each CD4 subset three.

TCRdb's copy holds only in-frame clones and misses some; the assay was immunoSEQ multiplex PCR. The repertoire includes roughly 2.5 million clones, about 92% of them detected once, and 0.14% sits in the top ten. From CD4+ cells came CD45RA+ naive and CD45RA-negative memory subsets. CDR1 and CDR2 from the germline V gene are SGHRS and YFSETQ. CDR3 length: 15 residues. Between the trimmed V and J ends, which lost 4 bases and 0 bases, there was a span of 10 bases. The sample comprised naive CD4+ T cells sorted from blood. Subset described: CD45RA+ positively selected. The receptor comes from a man between 18 and 29 years old in good health. The chain recombines TRBV5-1 with TRBJ1-4; D not certain. CDR3 residues: CASSGNTATNEKLFF. In nucleotides, the CDR3 is TGCGCCAGCAGCGGGAACACAGCAACTAATGAAAAACTGTTTTTT.